The 2 T cell receptor beta chains reported below all come from one sample, sequenced in a study of sequential checkpoint blockade in melanoma. TCRdb's copy holds only in-frame clones and misses some; the assay was immunoSEQ multiplex PCR. Among thousands of clones listed, about a fifth were seen once. Treatment given: randomized to nivolumab then ipilimumab (arm A) or the reverse (arm B). Sequencing used tumor tissue (inferred from file names), obtained from a patient given nivolumab and ipilimumab in sequence. The receptors derive from a human patient with melanoma. Some clones in this sample may be carry-over from other donors' samples.

The rearrangement links TRBV4-1 to TRBJ2-7, with D maybe TRBD1 (5 bases). The CDR3 contains 17 residues. Trimming removed 4 bases from V and 2 bases from J, with 21 bases in between. Germline loops: CDR1 MGHRA, CDR2 YSYEKL. In DNA, the CDR3 is TGCGCCAGCAGCCCCCATACAGGCGGAGAACTCCCCTACGAGCAGTACTTC. The encoded protein is CASSPHTGGELPYEQYF.

The chain is built from TRBV28 and TRBJ1-1; possible D gene TRBD1, 5 bases. V lost 3 bases and J 6 bases, leaving 11 bases between the germline ends. The CDR3 is 13 amino acids. In germline, CDR1 is MDHEN, CDR2 SYDVKM. In DNA, the CDR3 is TGTGCCAGCAGTTTGCCAGGGAGACCTGAAGCTTTCTTT. This encodes CASSLPGRPEAFF.